What follows are 8 T cell receptor beta chains derived from one specimen sequenced in a study of naive and memory T cell subsets. An equimolar mix of two oligonucleotides served as the beta constant-region primer for TRBC1 and TRBC2. Each CDR3 protein gets one entry after TCRdb re-called the UMI-ligation and nested PCR reads with MiXCR. The sample records about 85,000 distinct CDR3 sequences, approximately 14% being singletons. The specimen sequenced was central memory CD4+ T cells from blood. These receptor sequences come from a human donor in good health.

The chain links TRBV6-5 to TRBJ2-5, with D uncertain. The V and J ends lost 0 bases and 5 bases respectively, with 13 bases between them. There are 15 residues in the CDR3. Looked up from germline, CDR1 is MNHEY and CDR2 is SVGAGI. The CDR3 coding sequence is TGTGCCAGCAGTTACTCGAGTAGCTCGGGCGAGACCCAGTACTTC. It specifies CASSYSSSSGETQYF.

The chain has TRBV28 and TRBJ1-1; no reliable D call. Trimming removed 7 bases at V and 1 base at J, with 7 bases between. This CDR3 is built from 12 residues. Germline CDR1 reads MDHEN; CDR2 reads SYDVKM. The CDR3 DNA reads TGTGCCAGCATCGCCCCGAACACTGAAGCTTTCTTT. Protein product: CASIAPNTEAFF.

This clonotype was observed a few times. The chain has TRBV19 and TRBJ2-4, with a possible D match to TRBD1 (6 bases). The CDR3 loop spans 13 amino acids. The V gene's germline CDR1 is LNHDA and CDR2 SQIVND (reference sequence). V lost 3 bases, J lost 4 bases, and 7 bases lay in between. This CDR3 is CASSIGQKNIQYF. CDR3 nucleotides: TGTGCCAGTAGTATCGGACAGAAAAACATTCAGTACTTC.

The rearrangement joins TRBV5-1 to TRBJ2-2; D is perhaps TRBD1 (5 bases). The CDR3 runs to 16 residues. Germline V gives CDR1 SGHRS, CDR2 YFSETQ. The germline V and J ends were trimmed by 1 base and 0 bases, with 10 bases remaining between them. The CDR3 spells CASSLQGGTNTGELFF. The CDR3 DNA is TGCGCCAGCAGCTTGCAGGGCGGAACGAACACCGGGGAGCTGTTTTTT. The full variable domain, in which reference TRBV5-1 and TRBJ2-2 provide the parts outside the CDR3, is KAGVTQTPRYLIKTRGQQVTLSCSPISGHRSVSWYQQTPGQGLQFLFEYFSETQRNKGNFPGRFSGRQFSNSRSEMNVSTLELGDSALYLCASSLQGGTNTGELFFGEGSRLTVL.

The chain is built from TRBV5-1 and TRBJ2-5; 14 bases map to TRBD2. The CDR3 covers 16 residues. J gave up 2 bases and V 4 bases, and 4 bases lay outside the gene matches. CDR1 is SGHRS and CDR2 is YFSETQ in the germline V gene. The chain's CDR3 is CASSRGTSGSQETQYF. CDR3 DNA sequence: TGCGCCAGCAGCCGGGGGACTAGCGGGAGTCAAGAGACCCAGTACTTC. The full variable domain, completed using reference TRBV5-1 and TRBJ2-5, is KAGVTQTPRYLIKTRGQQVTLSCSPISGHRSVSWYQQTPGQGLQFLFEYFSETQRNKGNFPGRFSGRQFSNSRSEMNVSTLELGDSALYLCASSRGTSGSQETQYFGPGTRLLVL.

This clonotype has ten or more counts. This rearrangement joins TRBV29-1 to TRBJ2-1, with TRBD2 matching over 12 bases. The CDR3 is made up of 15 amino acids. The V segment lost 6 bases and the J segment 7 bases; nucleotides outside the gene matches: 10. Germline loops: CDR1 SQVTM, CDR2 ANQGSEA. CDR3 sequence: CSVTRLAGVSNEQFF. CDR3 nucleotide sequence: TGCAGCGTAACCAGACTAGCGGGAGTAAGTAATGAGCAGTTCTTC.

This clonotype was recorded many times. V and J are TRBV11-3 and TRBJ2-1; D is perhaps TRBD2 (5 bases). This CDR3 has 14 residues. The V end was cut by 1 base, the J end by 5 bases, with 9 bases between. Germline lookup yields CDR1 SGHNT and CDR2 YENEEA. The CDR3 DNA reads as TGTGCCAGCAGCTTAGGGTGGCGGGACAATGAGCAGTTCTTC. Translation: CASSLGWRDNEQFF.

V gene TRBV20-1 combines with J gene TRBJ2-7; 10 nucleotides agree with TRBD2. The CDR3 is 14 residues long. CDR1 DFQATT and CDR2 SNEGSKA come from the germline V gene (reference sequence). The ends lost 5 bases at V and 4 bases at J; junction bases unmatched: 8. The CDR3 loop reads CSARLTSGLYEQYF. The CDR3 nucleotides read TGCAGTGCTCGGTTGACTAGCGGGCTTTACGAGCAGTACTTC.